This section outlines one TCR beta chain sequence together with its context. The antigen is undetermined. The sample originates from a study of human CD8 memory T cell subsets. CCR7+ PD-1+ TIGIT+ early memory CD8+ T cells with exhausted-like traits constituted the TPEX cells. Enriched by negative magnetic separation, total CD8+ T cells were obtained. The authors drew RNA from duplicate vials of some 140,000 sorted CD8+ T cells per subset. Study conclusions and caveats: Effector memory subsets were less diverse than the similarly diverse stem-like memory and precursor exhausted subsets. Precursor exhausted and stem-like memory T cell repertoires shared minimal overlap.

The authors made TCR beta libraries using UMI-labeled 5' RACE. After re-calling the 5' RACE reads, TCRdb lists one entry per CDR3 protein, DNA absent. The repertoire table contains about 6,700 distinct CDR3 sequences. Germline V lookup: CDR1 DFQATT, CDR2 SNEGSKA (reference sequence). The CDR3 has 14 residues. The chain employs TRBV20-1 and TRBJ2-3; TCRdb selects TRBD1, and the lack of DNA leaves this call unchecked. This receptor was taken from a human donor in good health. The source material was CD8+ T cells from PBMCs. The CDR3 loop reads CSARRRGPTDTQYF.